This T cell receptor (beta chain) was observed in a study of shared clonotypes between healthy human individuals. About the study: Contributing individuals were a couple of females and a few males aged 18 to 49. Broader study findings: Non-shared clonotypes displayed generation probabilities falling below those of clonotypes present in all four donors. Among the subsets, naive ones generally showed larger estimated richness than memory ones.

The CDR3 extends over 13 amino acids. The V end lost 0 bases, the J end lost 8 bases, and 10 bases lay between the germline ends. Per the germline V gene, CDR1 is MNHNY and CDR2 is SVGAGI (reference sequence). In this sample, this clone turned up a few times. The antigen remains undetermined. Libraries were prepared by immunoSEQ multiplex PCR; TCRdb keeps only in-frame clonotypes and omits some of them. The sample lists roughly 2.5 million clones, approximately 94% occurring once. Source material: naive CD4+ T cells sorted from blood. The sample's subset: CD45RA+ positively selected. The V call is TRBV6-6, the J call TRBJ1-2; D is ambiguous. The sequence was obtained from a man in his late teens or twenties in good health. In nucleotides, the CDR3 is TGTGCCAGCAGTTACTCGTCGATTGAGGGCTACACCTTC. Amino acids: CASSYSSIEGYTF.